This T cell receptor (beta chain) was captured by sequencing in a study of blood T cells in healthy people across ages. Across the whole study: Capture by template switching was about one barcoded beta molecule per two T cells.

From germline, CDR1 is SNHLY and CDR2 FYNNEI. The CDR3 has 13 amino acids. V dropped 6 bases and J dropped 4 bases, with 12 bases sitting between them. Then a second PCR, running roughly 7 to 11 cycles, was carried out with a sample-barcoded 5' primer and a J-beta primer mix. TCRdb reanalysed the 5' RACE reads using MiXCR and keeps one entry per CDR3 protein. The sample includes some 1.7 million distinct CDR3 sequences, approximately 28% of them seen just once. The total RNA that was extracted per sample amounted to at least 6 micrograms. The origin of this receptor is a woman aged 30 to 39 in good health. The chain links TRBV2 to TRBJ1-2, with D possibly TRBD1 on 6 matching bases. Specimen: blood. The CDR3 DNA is TGTGCCAGCAGCCCCTCAGGGGCCTATGGCTACACCTTC. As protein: CASSPSGAYGYTF.